This TCR beta chain appears in the sequencing data of a study of regulatory T cells in long-lasting Graves disease. CDR1 is SGHRS, CDR2 YFSETQ, per germline. V was clipped by 7 bases and J by 6 bases, with 13 bases between them. This CDR3 contains 13 residues. This clonotype was seen more than once but under ten times. Documented time point: newly diagnosed GD, antithyroid drugs for less than 3 months. With RNA extracted from PBMCs as input, the TCR library was made. Investigators prepared the TCR beta libraries by applying iRepertoire HTBI primers and Arm-PCR of CDR3 regions. TCRdb independently ran MiXCR on the multiplex PCR reads; one entry per CDR3 protein. The sample lists 390,000 or so distinct CDR3 sequences, over 9.5% occurring once. The data also belong to a second study, concerning T cells in Graves' hyperthyroidism and ophthalmopathy. That work adds: Ophthalmopathy, which appeared later, was predicted by the model a median about 5.9 months before onset.

The sequence derives from a woman aged 18-29 years with Graves disease. The rearrangement joins TRBV5-1 to TRBJ2-2; the D is unclear. The sequenced sample was peripheral blood mononuclear cells (PBMCs), obtained at new diagnosis, from a patient treated with antithyroid drugs. The CDR3 DNA follows: TGCGCCAGCTCATATATATCGGCCGGGGAGCTGTTTTTT. Residues: CASSYISAGELFF.